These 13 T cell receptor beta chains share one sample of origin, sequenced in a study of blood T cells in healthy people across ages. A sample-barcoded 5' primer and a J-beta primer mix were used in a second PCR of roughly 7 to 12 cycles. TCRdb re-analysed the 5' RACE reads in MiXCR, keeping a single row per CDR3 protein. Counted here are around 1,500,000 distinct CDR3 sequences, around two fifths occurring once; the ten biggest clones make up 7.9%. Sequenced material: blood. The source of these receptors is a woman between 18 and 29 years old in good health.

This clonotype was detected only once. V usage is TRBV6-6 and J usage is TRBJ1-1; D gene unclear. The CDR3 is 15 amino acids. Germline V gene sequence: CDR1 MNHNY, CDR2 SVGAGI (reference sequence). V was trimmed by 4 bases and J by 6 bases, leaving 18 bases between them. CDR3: CASSSPGMRNAEAFF. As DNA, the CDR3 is TGTGCCAGCAGTTCCCCAGGTATGAGAAACGCTGAAGCTTTCTTT.

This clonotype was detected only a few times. CDR3: CASSSRDTEETQYF. The CDR3 coding sequence is TGTGCCAGCAGCAGCCGGGACACAGAAGAGACCCAGTACTTC. The chain couples TRBV12-3 or TRBV12-4 to TRBJ2-5, with D possibly being TRBD1 (6 bases). The length of the CDR3 is 14 residues. Between the trimmed V and J ends, which lost 6 bases and 3 bases, there was a span of 14 bases.

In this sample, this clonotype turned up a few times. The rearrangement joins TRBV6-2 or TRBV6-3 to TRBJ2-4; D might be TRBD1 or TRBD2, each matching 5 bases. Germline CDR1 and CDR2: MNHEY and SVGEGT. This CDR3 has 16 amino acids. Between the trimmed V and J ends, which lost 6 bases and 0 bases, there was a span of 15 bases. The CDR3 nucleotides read TGTGCCAGCAGCCCATCTGGGGCGGGAGCCAAAAACATTCAGTACTTC. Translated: CASSPSGAGAKNIQYF.

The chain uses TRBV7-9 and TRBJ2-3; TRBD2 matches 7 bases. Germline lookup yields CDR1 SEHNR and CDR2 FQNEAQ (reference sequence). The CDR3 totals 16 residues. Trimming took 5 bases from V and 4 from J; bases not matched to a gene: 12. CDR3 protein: CASSPYYSGFPDTQYF. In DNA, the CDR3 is TGTGCCAGCAGCCCCTATTATAGCGGGTTCCCAGATACGCAGTATTTT. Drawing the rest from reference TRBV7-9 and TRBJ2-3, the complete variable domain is DTGVSQNPRHKITKRGQNVTFRCDPISEHNRLYWYRQTLGQGPEFLTYFQNEAQLEKSRLLSDRFSAERPKGSFSTLEIQRTEQGDSAMYLCASSPYYSGFPDTQYFGPGTRLTVL.

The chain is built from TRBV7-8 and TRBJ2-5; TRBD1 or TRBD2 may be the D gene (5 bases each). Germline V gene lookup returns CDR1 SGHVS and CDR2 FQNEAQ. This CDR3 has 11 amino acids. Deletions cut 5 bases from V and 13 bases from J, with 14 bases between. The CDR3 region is CASSQLPGPYF. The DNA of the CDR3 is TGTGCCAGCAGCCAGTTACCGGGGCCGTACTTC.

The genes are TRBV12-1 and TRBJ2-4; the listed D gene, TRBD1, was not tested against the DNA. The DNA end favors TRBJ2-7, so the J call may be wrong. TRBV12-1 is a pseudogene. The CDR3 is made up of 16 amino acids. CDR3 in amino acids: CASSAPGTGGFYEQYF. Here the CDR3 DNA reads TGTGCCAGCAGCGCGCCCGGGACAGGGGGATTCTACGAGCAGTACTTC.

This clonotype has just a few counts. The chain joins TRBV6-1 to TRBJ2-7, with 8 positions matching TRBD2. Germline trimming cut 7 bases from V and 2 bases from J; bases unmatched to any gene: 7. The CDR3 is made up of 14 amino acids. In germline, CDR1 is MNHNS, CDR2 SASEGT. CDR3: CASKERGLTYEQYF. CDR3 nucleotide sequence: TGTGCCAGCAAGGAGCGGGGGCTGACCTACGAGCAGTACTTC.

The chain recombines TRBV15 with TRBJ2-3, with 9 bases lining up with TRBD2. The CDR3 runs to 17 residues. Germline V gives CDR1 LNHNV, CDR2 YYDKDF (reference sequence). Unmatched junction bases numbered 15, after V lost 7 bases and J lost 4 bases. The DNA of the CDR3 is TGTGCCACCAACCTCCTCCCGACGCGGGGGGGTCCAGATACGCAGTATTTT. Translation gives CATNLLPTRGGPDTQYF.

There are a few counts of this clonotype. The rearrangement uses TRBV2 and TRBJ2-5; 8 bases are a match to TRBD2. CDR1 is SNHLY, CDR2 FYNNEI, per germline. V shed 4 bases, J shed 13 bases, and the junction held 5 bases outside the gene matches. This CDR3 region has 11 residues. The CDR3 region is CASSVSGAPYF. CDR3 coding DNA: TGTGCCAGCAGTGTTAGCGGGGCGCCGTACTTC.

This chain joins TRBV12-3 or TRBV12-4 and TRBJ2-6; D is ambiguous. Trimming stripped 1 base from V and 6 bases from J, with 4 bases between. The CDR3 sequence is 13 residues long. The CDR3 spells CASSLGEANVLTF. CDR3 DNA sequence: TGTGCCAGCAGTTTAGGTGAGGCCAACGTCCTGACTTTC.

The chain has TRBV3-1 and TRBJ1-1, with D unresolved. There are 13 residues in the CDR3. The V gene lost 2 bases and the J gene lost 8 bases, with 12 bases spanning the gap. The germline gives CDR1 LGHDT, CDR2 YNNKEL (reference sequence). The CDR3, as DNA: TGTGCCAGCAGCCAACTAGGAGCTGCAGAAGCTTTCTTT. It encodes CASSQLGAAEAFF.

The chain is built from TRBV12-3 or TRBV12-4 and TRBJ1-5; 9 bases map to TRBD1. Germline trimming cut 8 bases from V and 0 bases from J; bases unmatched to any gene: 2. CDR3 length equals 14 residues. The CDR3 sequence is CASRDRVSNQPQHF. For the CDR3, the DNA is TGTGCCAGCCGGGACAGGGTTAGCAATCAGCCCCAGCATTTT.

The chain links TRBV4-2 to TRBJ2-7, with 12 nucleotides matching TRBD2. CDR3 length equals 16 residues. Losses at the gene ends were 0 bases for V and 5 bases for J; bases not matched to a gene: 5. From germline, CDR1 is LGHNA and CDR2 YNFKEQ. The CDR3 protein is CASSQETSGSLHEQYF. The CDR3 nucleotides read TGTGCCAGCAGCCAAGAGACTAGCGGGAGTCTCCACGAGCAGTACTTC.